A single sample is the source of the 29 T cell receptor beta chains below, sequenced in a study of cytomegalovirus exposure and HLA in healthy donors. Primers included in the PCR were 60 Vbeta and 13 Jbeta primers. TCRdb's copy holds only in-frame clones and misses some; the assay was immunoSEQ multiplex PCR. Of 97,000 or so clones listed, roughly 70% are singletons. Source material: PBMCs. The receptors shown here come from a man in his fifties in good health and CMV-seronegative.

This chain uses TRBV7-6 with TRBJ2-2; 10 bases match TRBD1. V shed 5 bases, J shed 6 bases, and the junction held 9 bases outside the gene matches. The CDR3 has 16 amino acids. The germline V gene encodes CDR1 SGHVS and CDR2 FNYEAQ. DNA for the CDR3: TGTGCCAGCAGCCCTCGCCCGGGACAGGGGTCCGGGGAGCTGTTTTTT. This translates into CASSPRPGQGSGELFF.

The V gene is TRBV5-6, the J gene TRBJ2-3; 8 bases line up with TRBD1. Germline V lookup: CDR1 SGHDT, CDR2 YYEEEE. The CDR3 loop spans 14 amino acids. Unmatched junction bases numbered 8, after V lost 4 bases and J lost 7 bases. This chain's CDR3 is CASSGRGLYYTQYF. In DNA form, the CDR3 reads TGTGCCAGCAGCGGCAGGGGGCTCTACTATACGCAGTATTTT.

The rearrangement uses TRBV11-2 and TRBJ2-2; D might be TRBD2 (6 bases). The CDR3 spans 20 residues. Germline V gene data show CDR1 as SGHAT and CDR2 as FQNNGV. V was clipped by 0 bases and J by 3 bases, with 23 bases between them. The CDR3 region has the DNA TGTGCCAGCAGCTTAGATCCCGGGAGTATATTCGTCATGGACACCGGGGAGCTGTTTTTT. This translates into CASSLDPGSIFVMDTGELFF.

V gene TRBV6-1 combines with J gene TRBJ2-7; 7 bases map to TRBD2. The trim removed 4 bases at V and 1 base at J, leaving 10 bases unmatched. CDR3 length equals 16 residues. The germline V gene encodes CDR1 MNHNS and CDR2 SASEGT. The CDR3 spells CASSGSIGTKSYEQYF. For the CDR3, the DNA is TGTGCCAGCAGTGGATCCATCGGGACTAAATCCTACGAGCAGTACTTC.

This chain uses TRBV19 with TRBJ1-2, with 7 bases lining up with TRBD1. The germline V gene encodes CDR1 LNHDA and CDR2 SQIVND (reference sequence). The CDR3 runs to 13 residues. V shed 5 bases and J 4 bases; nucleotides not matched to a gene: 4. As DNA, the CDR3 is TGTGCCAGTAGTTCGGGACAGCGCTATGGCTACACCTTC. Residues: CASSSGQRYGYTF.

The chain carries TRBV6-5 and TRBJ2-1; tentative D call: TRBD1 (6 bases). The V gene lost 2 bases and the J gene lost 5 bases, with 10 bases spanning the gap. The CDR3 has 14 residues. The germline CDR1 and CDR2 sequences are MNHEY and SVGAGI. The DNA of the CDR3 is TGTGCCAGCAGTTACCGGACAGTTCACAATGAGCAGTTCTTC. This sequence encodes CASSYRTVHNEQFF.

This clone has only a few counts. The V gene is TRBV7-2, the J gene TRBJ1-5; D is unclear. The germline V and J ends were trimmed by 2 bases and 7 bases, with 6 bases remaining between them. Per the germline V gene, CDR1 is SGHTA and CDR2 is FQGNSA. The CDR3 is 12 residues long. CDR3 nucleotides: TGTGCCAGCAGCTTAAGAGGACAGCCCCAGCATTTT. Protein product: CASSLRGQPQHF.

The chain recombines TRBV5-5 with TRBJ1-1, with 9 bases lining up with TRBD1. V lost 2 bases to trimming and J lost 6 bases; unmatched junction nucleotides: 11. Looked up from germline, CDR1 is SGHKS and CDR2 is YYEKEE (reference sequence). The length of the CDR3 is 16 residues. CDR3 in amino acids: CASSLFRGQGLSEAFF. DNA for the CDR3: TGTGCCAGCAGCTTATTCCGTGGACAGGGGCTGTCTGAAGCTTTCTTT.

In this sample, this clone turned up a few times. V and J are TRBV10-2 and TRBJ2-7; 7 bases line up with TRBD1. The CDR3 length is 13 residues. Germline loops: CDR1 WSHSY, CDR2 SAAADI. J was trimmed by 3 bases and V by 4 bases; bases with no gene match: 3. The CDR3 spells CASSGAGGYEQYF. As DNA, the CDR3 is TGCGCCAGCAGTGGGGCAGGGGGCTACGAGCAGTACTTC.

The chain carries TRBV30 and TRBJ2-6; no clear D. The CDR3 extends over 13 amino acids. Looked up from germline, CDR1 is GTSNPN and CDR2 is SVGIG (reference sequence). Trimming shortened V by 2 bases and J by 0 bases, and 2 bases separated the two germline ends. In DNA, the CDR3 is TGTGCCTGGAGTCACTCTGGGGCCAACGTCCTGACTTTC. Translation: CAWSHSGANVLTF.

V is TRBV4-2 and J is TRBJ2-7; 9 bases are a match to TRBD2. The V gene end was trimmed by 1 base and the J gene end by 4 bases; junction bases not matched to a gene: 8. The length of the CDR3 is 16 residues. Germline V gene sequence: CDR1 LGHNA, CDR2 YNFKEQ. CDR3 bases: TGTGCCAGCAGCCAAGTTGAATTAGCGGGAGATTACGAGCAGTACTTC. Protein: CASSQVELAGDYEQYF.

The chain recombines TRBV14 with TRBJ1-3; 11 bases are a match to TRBD1. The CDR3 has 16 residues. Germline CDR1 is SGHDN and CDR2 is FVKESK. Trimming at V came to 5 bases and at J to 0 bases, leaving 3 bases not matched to a gene. CDR3 sequence: CASSKGQGVSGNTIYF. The CDR3 nucleotides read TGTGCCAGCAGCAAGGGACAGGGGGTCTCTGGAAACACCATATATTTT.

The J gene is TRBJ2-5, the V gene TRBV14, with D maybe TRBD2 (6 bases). The germline V and J ends were trimmed by 4 bases and 7 bases, with 16 bases remaining between them. The CDR3 covers 14 residues. Germline-derived CDR1 and CDR2 are SGHDN and FVKESK. The CDR3 sequence is CASSLGSPGGTQYF. The CDR3 DNA is TGTGCCAGCAGCCTCGGGAGCCCAGGTGGGACCCAGTACTTC.

The rearrangement uses TRBV4-2 and TRBJ2-1; the D gene is possibly TRBD2 (5 bases). Deletions cut 1 base from V and 10 bases from J, with 8 bases between. The germline V gene encodes CDR1 LGHNA and CDR2 YNFKEQ. The CDR3 runs 12 residues. The CDR3 nucleotides read TGTGCCAGCAGCCAAGTTCCGGGAGAGCAGTTCTTC. Amino acid sequence: CASSQVPGEQFF.

The chain is built from TRBV5-8 and TRBJ1-2; the match to TRBD1 covers 10 bases. Germline CDR1 SGHTS, CDR2 YDEGEE. CDR3 length equals 15 residues. Losses at the gene ends were 4 bases for V and 7 bases for J; bases not matched to a gene: 10. The CDR3 DNA sequence: TGTGCCAGCAGCCACCGCTCCCGGGACAGGGGTGGCTACACCTTC. It yields the protein CASSHRSRDRGGYTF.

This clone was found a few times. V is TRBV6-4 and J is TRBJ2-3; weak D call: TRBD2 (6 bases). The CDR3 extends over 15 amino acids. The V and J ends lost 3 bases and 4 bases respectively, with 14 bases between them. The V gene's germline CDR1 is MRHNA and CDR2 SNTAGT. The chain's CDR3 is CASSDEAGGADTQYF. In DNA, the CDR3 is TGTGCCAGCAGTGATGAGGCAGGAGGGGCAGATACGCAGTATTTT.

The CDR3 DNA is TGTGCCAGCCAAATTACAGGGTCAGATACGCAGTATTTT. Translating it yields CASQITGSDTQYF. The V and J genes are TRBV5-4 and TRBJ2-3; tentative D call: TRBD1 (6 bases). Between the trimmed V and J ends, which lost 7 bases and 4 bases, there was a span of 13 bases. The CDR3 has 13 residues. CDR1 is SGHNT and CDR2 is YYREEE in the germline V gene (reference sequence).

A single count supports this clone. The J gene is TRBJ2-7, the V gene TRBV5-1; 12 bases are shared with TRBD2. CDR1 and CDR2 from the germline V gene are SGHRS and YFSETQ. This CDR3 is 15 amino acids long. J was trimmed by 5 bases and V by 0 bases; bases with no gene match: 3. This CDR3 is CASSLVTSGGNEQYF. For the CDR3, the DNA is TGCGCCAGCAGCTTGGTGACTAGCGGGGGAAACGAGCAGTACTTC.

This clone came up once. The V gene is TRBV13, the J gene TRBJ2-6; 7 bases are shared with TRBD2. V lost 5 bases, J lost 0 bases, and 13 bases stayed unmatched. Per the germline V gene, CDR1 is PRHDT and CDR2 is FYEKMQ (reference sequence). The CDR3 totals 19 residues. The CDR3 nucleotides are TGTGCCAGCAGCCGAGGCAAGGGAGGGTCGGGCTCTGGGGCCAACGTCCTGACTTTC. It codes for CASSRGKGGSGSGANVLTF. Together with reference TRBV13 and TRBJ2-6, the CDR3 gives the full variable domain: AAGVIQSPRHLIKEKRETATLKCYPIPRHDTVYWYQQGPGQDPQFLISFYEKMQSDKGSIPDRFSAQQFSDYHSELNMSSLELGDSALYFCASSRGKGGSGSGANVLTFGAGSRLTVL.

The chain uses TRBV7-2 and TRBJ1-6; 10 bases fit TRBD1. This CDR3 has 15 residues. CDR1 is SGHTA, CDR2 FQGNSA, per germline. V lost 5 bases to trimming and J lost 11 bases; unmatched junction nucleotides: 9. CDR3 amino acids: CASSPKTGGFPPLHF. In DNA, the CDR3 is TGTGCCAGCAGCCCCAAGACAGGGGGCTTTCCACCCCTCCACTTT.

For the CDR3, the DNA is TGTGCCAGCAACATCGGGGCAGGGGGATGTAATGGCAATCAGCCCCAGCATTTT. Its translation: CASNIGAGGCNGNQPQHF. The V and J genes are TRBV14 and TRBJ1-5, with 7 bases lining up with TRBD1. Per the germline V gene, CDR1 is SGHDN and CDR2 is FVKESK. The CDR3 has 18 amino acids. V shed 7 bases and J 2 bases; nucleotides not matched to a gene: 17.

The table lists this clone with a few counts. The V and J genes are TRBV5-6 and TRBJ2-7, with 7 bases matching TRBD2. V trimming: 3 bases; J trimming: 3 bases; junction bases outside the gene matches: 9. There are 15 residues in the CDR3. Germline loops: CDR1 SGHDT, CDR2 YYEEEE. CDR3 coding DNA: TGTGCCAGCAGCTGGGGGGGGACTTCAGACTACGAGCAGTACTTC. Translation: CASSWGGTSDYEQYF.

V and J are TRBV15 and TRBJ1-1; a possible D gene is TRBD1 (5 bases). Trimming left V 0 bases short and J 3 bases short, with 14 bases between. CDR1 and CDR2 from the germline V gene are LNHNV and YYDKDF (reference sequence). This CDR3 region has 16 residues. Here the CDR3 reads CATSRDSGGGDTEAFF. For the CDR3, the DNA is TGTGCCACCAGCAGAGATTCGGGGGGTGGGGACACTGAAGCTTTCTTT.

This sequence joins TRBV14 and TRBJ1-2; 7 nucleotides line up with TRBD1. CDR1 is SGHDN, CDR2 FVKESK, per germline. There are 18 residues in the CDR3. With V trimmed by 4 bases and J by 3 bases, 17 bases remained unmatched. This CDR3 reads CASSPPPWTGGEDYGYTF. The CDR3 DNA reads as TGTGCCAGCAGCCCACCCCCATGGACAGGAGGTGAGGACTATGGCTACACCTTC. Looking up the rest from reference TRBV14 and TRBJ1-2 gives the full variable domain: EAGVTQFPSHSVIEKGQTVTLRCDPISGHDNLYWYRRVMGKEIKFLLHFVKESKQDESGMPNNRFLAERTGGTYSTLKVQPAELEDSGVYFCASSPPPWTGGEDYGYTFGSGTRLTVV.

The gene calls are TRBV7-2 and TRBJ2-1; 11 positions match TRBD1. CDR3 length equals 15 residues. Germline CDR1 and CDR2: SGHTA and FQGNSA. V trimming: 2 bases; J trimming: 13 bases; junction bases outside the gene matches: 10. CDR3 sequence: CASSLRGRGQGVQFF. As DNA, the CDR3 is TGTGCCAGCAGCTTACGGGGAAGGGGACAGGGGGTTCAGTTCTTC.

This chain joins TRBV28 and TRBJ1-2, with TRBD1 identical over 7 bases. This CDR3 is built from 15 residues. V lost 2 bases to trimming and J lost 0 bases; unmatched junction nucleotides: 3. In germline, CDR1 is MDHEN, CDR2 SYDVKM. The CDR3 region has the DNA TGTGCCAGCAGTTTAAGGGGGCGAGCTAACTATGGCTACACCTTC. Protein sequence: CASSLRGRANYGYTF.

In DNA form, the CDR3 reads TGTGCCAGCAGTGTGGTTAGCGGGAGCGCCTCCTACGAGCAGTACTTC. This codes for CASSVVSGSASYEQYF. The chain uses TRBV6-1 and TRBJ2-7; 9 positions agree with TRBD2. Trimming at V came to 4 bases and at J to 0 bases, leaving 7 bases not matched to a gene. This CDR3 spans 16 amino acids. Germline V gene lookup returns CDR1 MNHNS and CDR2 SASEGT.

V is TRBV7-2 and J is TRBJ2-7; TRBD2 aligns across 14 bases. CDR1 is SGHTA and CDR2 is FQGNSA in the germline V gene. V gave up 5 bases and J gave up 4 bases; unmatched junction bases: 4. This CDR3 is 15 amino acids long. CDR3 DNA sequence: TGTGCCAGCAGCCGAGGGACTAGCGGGGGATACGAGCAGTACTTC. It is translated as CASSRGTSGGYEQYF.

The chain combines TRBV18 with TRBJ2-6; maybe TRBD2 (6 bases). V gave up 7 bases and J gave up 4 bases, with 11 bases separating them. Germline lookup yields CDR1 KGHSH and CDR2 LQKENI. The CDR3 loop spans 14 amino acids. DNA for the CDR3: TGTGCCAGCTTGGAGGGGTCCGGGGCCAACGTCCTGACTTTC. Translation gives CASLEGSGANVLTF.